This T cell receptor (beta chain) was recorded in a study of cytomegalovirus exposure and HLA in healthy donors. Study details: A preliminary data release comprised 80 million to 95 million unique TCRs obtained from HLA-typed donors. Roughly 80% of 300 to 450 genotyped donors fell in the Caucasian-associated ancestry cluster. Points from the study as a whole: It was reportedly the case that the classifier diagnosed cytomegalovirus status with high specificity and sensitivity. The investigators catalogued 164 TCR beta chains as cytomegalovirus-associated.

The PCR made use of 60 Vbeta and 13 Jbeta primers. The method was immunoSEQ multiplex PCR; TCRdb's version includes in-frame clones alone and lacks a portion of them. The sample consists of 120,000 to 150,000 clones, roughly 81% of them appearing once. As regards this clone: Its antigen remains unknown.

CDR1 and CDR2 from the germline V gene are SQVTM and ANQGSEA. With 7 bases clipped from V and 6 bases from J, the junction kept 9 bases outside the gene matches. The length of the CDR3 is 13 residues. The source of this sequence is a female donor in good health and CMV-seronegative. The chain couples TRBV29-1 to TRBJ2-7; 10 bases are a match to TRBD1. The material sequenced was PBMCs. For the CDR3, the DNA is TGCAGCGGGACAGGGGGTACGATTGGCGAGCAGTACTTC. As protein: CSGTGGTIGEQYF.